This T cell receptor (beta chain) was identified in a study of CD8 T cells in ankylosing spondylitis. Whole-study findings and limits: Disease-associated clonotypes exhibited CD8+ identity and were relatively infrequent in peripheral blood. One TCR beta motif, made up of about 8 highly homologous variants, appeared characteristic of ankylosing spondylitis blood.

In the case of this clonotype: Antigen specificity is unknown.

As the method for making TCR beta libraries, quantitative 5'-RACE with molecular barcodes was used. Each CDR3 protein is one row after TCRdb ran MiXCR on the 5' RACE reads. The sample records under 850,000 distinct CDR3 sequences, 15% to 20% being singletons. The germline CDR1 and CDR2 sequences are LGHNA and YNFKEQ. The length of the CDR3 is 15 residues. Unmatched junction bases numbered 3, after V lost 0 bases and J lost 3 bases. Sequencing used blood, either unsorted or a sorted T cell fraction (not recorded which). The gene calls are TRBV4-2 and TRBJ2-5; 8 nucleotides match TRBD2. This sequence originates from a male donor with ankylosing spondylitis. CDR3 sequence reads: CASSQDGLAEETQYF. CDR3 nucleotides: TGTGCCAGCAGCCAAGACGGACTAGCAGAAGAGACCCAGTACTTC.